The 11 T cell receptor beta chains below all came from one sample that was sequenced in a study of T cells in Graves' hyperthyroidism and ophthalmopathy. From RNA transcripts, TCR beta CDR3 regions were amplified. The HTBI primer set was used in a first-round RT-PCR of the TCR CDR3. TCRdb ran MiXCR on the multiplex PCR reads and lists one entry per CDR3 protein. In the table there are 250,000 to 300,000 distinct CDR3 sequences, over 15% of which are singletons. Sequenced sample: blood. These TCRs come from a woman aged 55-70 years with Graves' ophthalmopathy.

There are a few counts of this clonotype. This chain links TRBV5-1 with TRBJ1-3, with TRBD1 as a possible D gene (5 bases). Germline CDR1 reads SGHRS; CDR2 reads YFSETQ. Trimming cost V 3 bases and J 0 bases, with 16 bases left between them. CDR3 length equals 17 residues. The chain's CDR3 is CASSSGSGPRSGNTIYF. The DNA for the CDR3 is TGCGCCAGCAGCTCAGGATCGGGACCCCGCTCTGGAAACACCATATATTTT.

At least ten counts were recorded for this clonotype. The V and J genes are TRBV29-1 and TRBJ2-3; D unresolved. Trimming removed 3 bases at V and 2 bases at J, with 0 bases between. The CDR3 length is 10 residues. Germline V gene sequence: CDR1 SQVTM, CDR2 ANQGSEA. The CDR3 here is CSVDTDTQYF. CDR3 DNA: TGCAGCGTTGACACAGATACGCAGTATTTT.

The CDR3 DNA follows: TGTGCCAGCAGCCCCCAGGGACAGGGAATTCTGGGCGAGCAGTACTTC. Its protein product is CASSPQGQGILGEQYF. The V and J genes are TRBV7-2 and TRBJ2-7; 9 bases are a match to TRBD1. The germline V gene encodes CDR1 SGHTA and CDR2 FQGNSA. This CDR3 is built from 16 residues. J lost 6 bases, V lost 5 bases, and 14 bases had no gene match.

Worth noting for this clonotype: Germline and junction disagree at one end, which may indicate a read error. In DNA, the CDR3 is TGTGCCAGCAGCCCACAACCCGTAACTAATAAAAAACTGTTTTTT. This gives the protein CASSPQPVTNKKLFF. This sequence joins TRBV7-2 and TRBJ1-4; D is unclear. The CDR3 is made up of 15 amino acids. The germline V gene has CDR1 SGHTA and CDR2 FQGNSA.

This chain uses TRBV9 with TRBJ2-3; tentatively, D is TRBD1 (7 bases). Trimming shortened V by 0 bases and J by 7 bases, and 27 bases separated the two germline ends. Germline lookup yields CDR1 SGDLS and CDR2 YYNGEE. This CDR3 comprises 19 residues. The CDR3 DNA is TGTGCCAGCAGCGTAGTAGTCGGGCAGGCTATGGCAGGGGGGCATACGCAGTATTTT. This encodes CASSVVVGQAMAGGHTQYF.

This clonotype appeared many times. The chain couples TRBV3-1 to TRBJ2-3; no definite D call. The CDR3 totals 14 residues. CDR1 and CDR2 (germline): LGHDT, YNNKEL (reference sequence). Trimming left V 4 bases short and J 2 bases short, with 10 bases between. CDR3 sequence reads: CASSRLDSTDTQYF. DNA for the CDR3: TGTGCCAGCAGCCGCCTAGATTCCACAGATACGCAGTATTTT.

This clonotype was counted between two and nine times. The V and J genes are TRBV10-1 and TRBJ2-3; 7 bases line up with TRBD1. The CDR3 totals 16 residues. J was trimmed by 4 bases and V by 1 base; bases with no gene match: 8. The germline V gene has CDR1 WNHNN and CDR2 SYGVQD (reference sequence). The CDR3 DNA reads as TGCGCCAGCAGTGAGTATGTGACAGGGAGCGCAGATACGCAGTATTTT. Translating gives CASSEYVTGSADTQYF.

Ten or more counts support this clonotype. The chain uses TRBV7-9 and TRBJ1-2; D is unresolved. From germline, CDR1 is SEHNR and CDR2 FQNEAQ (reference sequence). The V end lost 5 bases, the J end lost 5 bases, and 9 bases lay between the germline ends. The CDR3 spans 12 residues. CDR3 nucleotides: TGTGCCAGCAGCACCACTGGGTATGGCTACACCTTC. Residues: CASSTTGYGYTF.

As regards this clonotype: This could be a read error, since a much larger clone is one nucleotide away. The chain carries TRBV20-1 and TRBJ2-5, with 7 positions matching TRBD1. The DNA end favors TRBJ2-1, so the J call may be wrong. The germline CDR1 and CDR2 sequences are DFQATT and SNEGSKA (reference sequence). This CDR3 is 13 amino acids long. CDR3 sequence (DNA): TGCAGTGCTCCAAGAGGGACAGAAGAGACCCAGTTCTTC. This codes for CSAPRGTEETQFF.

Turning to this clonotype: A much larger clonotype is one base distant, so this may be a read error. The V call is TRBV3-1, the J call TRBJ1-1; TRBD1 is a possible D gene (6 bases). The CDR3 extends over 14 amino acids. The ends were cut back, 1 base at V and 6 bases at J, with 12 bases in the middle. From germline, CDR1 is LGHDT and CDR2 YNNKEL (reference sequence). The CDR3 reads CASSQGRQESEAFF. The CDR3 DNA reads TGTGCCAGCAGCCAAGGTAGACAGGAGTCTGAAGCTTTCTTT.

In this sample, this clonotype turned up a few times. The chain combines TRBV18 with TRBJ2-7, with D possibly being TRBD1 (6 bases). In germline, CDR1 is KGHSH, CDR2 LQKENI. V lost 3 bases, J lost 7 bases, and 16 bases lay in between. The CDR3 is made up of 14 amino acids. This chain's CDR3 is CASSPHRAGEEQYF. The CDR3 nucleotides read TGTGCCAGCTCACCTCACAGGGCAGGGGAAGAGCAGTACTTC.